This TCR beta chain was identified in a study of CD8+ T cells in alopecia areata. Study-level findings and limits: The study found that many expanded lesional clones persisted in scalp and blood during tofacitinib. Researchers report lesional scalp, most notably alopecia totalis/universalis, outstripped normal scalp in clonality.

CDR1 is MGHRA, CDR2 YSYEKL, per germline. The CDR3 runs 15 residues. V was pared by 2 bases and J by 0 bases, with 7 bases between. As the sequencing template, cDNA was produced by extracting RNA and reverse transcribing it. The table came from immunoSEQ multiplex PCR; TCRdb's copy has only in-frame clones and leaves some out. Of 200,000 or so clones in the sample, about two fifths were seen once. Treatment given: oral pan-JAK inhibitor, 5-10 mg twice daily. As concerns this clone: Its specificity is unknown.

This receptor was identified in a human donor with alopecia areata. The material sequenced was CD4+ T cells sorted from blood, taken at approximately week 31, from a patient treated with tofacitinib. The V and J genes are TRBV4-1 and TRBJ2-2, with D perhaps TRBD2 (5 bases). The CDR3 DNA is TGCGCCAGCAGCCAATTGCGGGCGAACACCGGGGAGCTGTTTTTT. This sequence encodes CASSQLRANTGELFF.